In this sample, the clone carrying this TCR beta chain turned up a few times. The antigen remains undetermined. Germline assignment: CDR1 SGHRS and CDR2 YFSETQ. V shed 4 bases, J shed 6 bases, and the junction held 10 bases outside the gene matches. This CDR3 spans 17 amino acids. This record comes from a study of T-cell reconstitution after alpha-beta-depleted transplantation in children. Study outcomes and limitations: The study reportedly traced alpha-beta T cells about two months after transplant to several hundred expanded graft clones. Hyperexpanded clones declined; after one year, newly produced T cells mostly supplied diversity. TCRbeta diversity was high at day 60 in some patients (a result of surviving recipient T cells and thymic progenitors).

Preparation of the TCRbeta library was carried out with unique molecular identifiers. TCRdb ran MiXCR on the PCR reads and lists one entry per CDR3 protein. Among 780,000 or so distinct CDR3 sequences listed, about 15% were seen once. The sequences come from PBMCs, mostly from graft donor cells, collected 360 days after TCRalphabeta/CD19-depleted stem cell transplant. The receptor's source is a male patient younger than 18 who had a stem cell transplant for acute lymphoblastic leukemia, so the T cells may come from the graft donor. This chain connects TRBV5-1 to TRBJ2-1, with 13 bases identical to TRBD2. As DNA, the CDR3 is TGCGCCAGCAGCCCTAATACCGGGACTAGCGGGATCAATGAGCAGTTCTTC. Its protein product is CASSPNTGTSGINEQFF.